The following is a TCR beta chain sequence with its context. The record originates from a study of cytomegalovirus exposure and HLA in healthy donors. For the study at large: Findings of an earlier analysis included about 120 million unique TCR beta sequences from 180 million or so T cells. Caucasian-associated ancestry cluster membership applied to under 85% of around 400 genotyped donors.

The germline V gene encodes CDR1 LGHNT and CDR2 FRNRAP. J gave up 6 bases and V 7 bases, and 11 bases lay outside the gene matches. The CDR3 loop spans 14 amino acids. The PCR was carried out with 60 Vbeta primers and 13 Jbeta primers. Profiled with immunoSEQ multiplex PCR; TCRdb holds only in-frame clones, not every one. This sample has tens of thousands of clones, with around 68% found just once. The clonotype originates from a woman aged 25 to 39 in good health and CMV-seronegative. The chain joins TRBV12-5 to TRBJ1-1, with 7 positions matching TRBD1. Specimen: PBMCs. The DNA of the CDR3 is TGTGCTAGTGCCATAGGGGGCGGGTTCTCTGAAGCTTTCTTT. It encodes CASAIGGGFSEAFF.